This TCR beta chain was observed in a study of molecular identifiers for immune sequencing clone quantification (dated by TCRdb to the late 2010s). Regarding the research as a whole: For a replicate experiment, RNA from 20,000 or 100,000 naive CD8 T cells was divided into five aliquots, and four of the five aliquots were sequenced. This methods study benchmarked molecular-identifier clustering-based TCR repertoire sequencing (MIDCIRS) and TCR RNA copy counting, using CD8 T cells to do so. General conclusions and limits of the study: When barcode sub-clustering was omitted, TCR diversity was inflated by chimeric consensus sequences, with chimeras reaching as high as 47%. In CMV-specific effector cells, clones with more than 20 RNA copies contained over 99% of molecules, whereas in naive cells such clones contained under 1% of molecules. Even against a background of one million naive CD8 T cells, spiked-in Jurkat TCR RNA amounting to a single cell's worth was reported to be detectable. The naive libraries included spiked-in Jurkat TCR RNA (roughly eleven copies' worth), and this Jurkat TCR RNA is not part of the donor repertoire. Highly expanded clone sizes could be underestimated because identical TCR molecules may share a barcode. Modeling estimated about three recovered TCR RNA copies per cell, compared with about 10 by digital PCR, which implies around 30% capture efficiency.

Libraries of naive CD8 T cells were generated from about 21,000 to 970,000 sorted cells, with 10%, 30% or 50% of the purified RNA used. On a BD FACSAria II, naive CD8 T cells were FACS-sorted as CD8+CD4-CCR7+CD45RA+ and collected into RLT Plus buffer. To test detection sensitivity, Jurkat RNA equal to about nine TCR copies was added to samples of about 19,000-1,100,000 naive CD8 T cells. Enrichment of CD8 T cells was done with RosetteSep CD8+ T Cell Enrichment Cocktail plus Ficoll-Paque, and ACK red cell lysis came afterward. Reading from cysteine to phenylalanine, the CDR3 counts 15 amino acids. Of all the DNA, just the CDR3 is kept, 45 bases in frame from base 1. Ends trimmed: V by 6 bases, J by 2 bases; bases unmatched to a gene: 7. For CDR1 and CDR2, the germline V gene lists MRHNA and SNTAGT. This clonotype was counted between two and nine times. Its antigen is currently not known. No base-level quality is on record; no much larger clone is a single base apart.

The library came from PCR. Sequencing relied on a NextSeq 500. Bulk TCR libraries were prepared as previously described, using TCR primers listed in Table S5. Total RNA was purified with the Qiagen AllPrep DNA/RNA kit. Before analysis, reads from multiple sequencing runs of one library were combined. As for the authors' bioinformatics: Reads were retained only if the reads had an exact TCR constant sequence, and the retained reads were trimmed to 150 nt and grouped according to their 12-nt molecular barcodes. Within each barcode group, reads were sub-clustered at a 15% Levenshtein threshold, and quality-weighted consensus sequences were built per RNA molecule. Non-functional sequences were filtered out, along with any lower-count sequence sitting one edit away from another sequence. Based on a fit of two negative binomial distributions, barcode sub-clusters having less than 20% of the maximum read count were discarded. TCRdb cleaned the public reads at Q25 with fastp, built clones with MiXCR and kept in-frame beta chains. Each entry merges the rows of one CDR3 protein and shows their most common DNA and genes. These V and J calls derive from TCRdb rather than the authors' analysis. Here the sample has 460,000 or so distinct CDR3 sequences; around 23% occur a single time. The top ten clonotypes cover around 0.79% of the sample.

The sequence came from a human donor in good health. Some libraries in this study had Jurkat cell RNA spiked in. Sample: naive CD8+ T cells from blood, with Jurkat cell RNA spiked in. The cell subset or site label, read with the paper, signifies: FACS-sorted CD8+CD4-CCR7+CD45RA+ naive T cells. The chain uses TRBV6-4 and TRBJ2-7; 10 bases in the middle match TRBD2. The CDR3 corresponds to CASSGTSERPYEQYF. The nucleotides read TGTGCCAGCAGCGGGACTAGCGAGCGGCCCTACGAGCAGTACTTC.